This TCR beta chain is from a study of T cells in Graves' hyperthyroidism and ophthalmopathy (dated by TCRdb to between 2019 and 2020). About the investigation overall: Peripheral blood samples were taken at the time of initial diagnosis, prior to any treatment. Once sampling was done, hyperthyroidism patients were given methimazole at a starting dose of 30 mg daily, whereas ophthalmopathy patients were given high-dose intravenous methylprednisolone. Prospective prediction of ophthalmopathy was tested in an independent validation cohort of 18 to 20 hyperthyroidism patients and roughly 16 patients who later progressed to ophthalmopathy. For training and testing, the 100 or so patients in the discovery cohort were randomly divided in a 7:3 ratio. According to the paper, TCR Vbeta CDR3 sequencing was carried out on 135 peripheral blood samples, which came from 40 to 45 ophthalmopathy, fewer than 80 hyperthyroidism and about 17 progressor patients. Thyroid tissue and blood T-cell repertoires from about six Graves' hyperthyroidism patients were also compared in the study. To identify TCR V-J signatures that set the groups apart, the researchers used a discovery cohort of about a hundred patients, made up of roughly 40 with Graves' ophthalmopathy and some 55 with stable Graves' hyperthyroidism.

Worth noting for this clonotype: This clone's antigen is unknown. The input lacks base qualities; no much larger clone sits a single base away.

In the germline V gene, CDR1 corresponds to MDHEN and CDR2 to SYDVKM. The CDR3 measures 12 amino acids from cysteine to phenylalanine. This entry keeps only the CDR3 DNA: 36 bases, framed from base 1. Relative to germline, V is 3 bases shorter and J is 11 bases shorter, with 11 bases between their ends. TCR beta CDR3 regions were amplified from RNA transcripts. For the first round of RT-PCR on the TCR CDR3, the HTBI primer set was used together with the Qiagen OneStep RT-PCR kit. The libraries were constructed in a second round of multiplex PCR and then size-selected and purified. Paired-end sequencing of the libraries was performed with 100 bp reads on an Illumina HiSeq2000. The original methods were these. SOAPnuke was used to process the raw data, with reads discarded if the reads contained adapters or uncalled bases, had a mean Phred below 15, or lacked an exact constant-primer or identifier match. COPE v1.2.5 was used to merge the high-quality paired reads, and each unique nucleotide sequence was defined as a clonotype. Clonotypes were aligned to IMGT TRBV, TRBD and TRBJ reference segments using MiTCR v1.1. The analysis was restricted to V-J combinations with a frequency above 0.0001, which together covered 99.2% of the repertoires. A TCS score was defined as the ratio of F50 (clonal expansion) to E x V (chaos), with BLOSUM62-based TCRdist applied between CDR3 peptides within each V-J. Welch's t-statistics and random forest reduced roughly 540 V-J features to roughly 13, which were used in a naive Bayes classifier (R e1071). Through fastp at Q25 and MiXCR, TCRdb rebuilt clones from the public reads, retaining in-frame beta chains. Under each unique CDR3 protein, matching rows form one entry showing the most common genes and DNA. TCRdb, not the original authors, processed these V and J calls. This sample lists 130,000 or so distinct CDR3 sequences; over 20% were detected once. Clones ranked in the top ten supply around 69% of the sample.

Hyperthyroidism patients were newly diagnosed, with disease duration under 2 months, and aged 18 to 65 years. Any patient with an uncontrolled infection, another autoimmune disease, pregnancy or lactation was excluded. Clinical symptoms, serum thyroxine and TRAb, thyroid ultrasound, and orbital computed tomography formed the basis for the diagnoses. Blood from progressor patients was drawn when they were first diagnosed with hyperthyroidism, before any ophthalmopathy symptoms appeared. Ficoll-Paque density gradient centrifugation was used to isolate PBMCs from approximately 11 ml of fresh peripheral blood. Patients classed as progressors first received a Graves' hyperthyroidism diagnosis and then went on to develop ophthalmopathy during follow-up. Trizol reagent was used to extract total RNA, and RNA quality was then checked on an Agilent 2100 Bioanalyzer. What the authors observed across the whole study: No statistical method was used to set the sample size in advance, and investigators knew the group allocation. A 13 V-J signature model separated ophthalmopathy from stable hyperthyroidism, with roughly 88% sensitivity and roughly 81% specificity in cross-validation and 80%/75% in testing. In validation, progression to ophthalmopathy was predicted by the model with approximately 67% sensitivity and 72% to 80% specificity, a median of roughly 6.4 months before onset. Blood samples also contained most of the expanded thyroid clonotypes (frequency above 0.001), which suggests that blood repertoires may reflect thyroid immune responses.

Specimen: blood. The V and J segments used are TRBV28 and TRBJ1-5, and possibly TRBD1, on 5 matching bases. The TCR comes from a woman aged 45 to 65 with Graves' hyperthyroidism that later progressed to Graves' ophthalmopathy. The sequenced DNA is TGTGCCAGCAGTTTTCAGGGTATCACCCAGCATTTT. This yields the protein CASSFQGITQHF.